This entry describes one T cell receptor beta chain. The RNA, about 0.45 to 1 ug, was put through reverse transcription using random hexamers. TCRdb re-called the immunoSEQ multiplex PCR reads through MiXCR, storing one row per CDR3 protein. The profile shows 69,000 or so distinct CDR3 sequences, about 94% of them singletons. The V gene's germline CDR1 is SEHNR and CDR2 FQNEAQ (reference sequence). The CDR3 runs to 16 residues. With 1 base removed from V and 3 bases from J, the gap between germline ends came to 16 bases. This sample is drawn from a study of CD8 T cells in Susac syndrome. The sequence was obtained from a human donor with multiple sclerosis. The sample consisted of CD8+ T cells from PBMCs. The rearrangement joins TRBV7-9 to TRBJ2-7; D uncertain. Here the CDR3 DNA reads TGTGCCAGCAGCTTAGTGGGCGACGGGCGAGACTACGAGCAGTACTTC. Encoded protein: CASSLVGDGRDYEQYF.